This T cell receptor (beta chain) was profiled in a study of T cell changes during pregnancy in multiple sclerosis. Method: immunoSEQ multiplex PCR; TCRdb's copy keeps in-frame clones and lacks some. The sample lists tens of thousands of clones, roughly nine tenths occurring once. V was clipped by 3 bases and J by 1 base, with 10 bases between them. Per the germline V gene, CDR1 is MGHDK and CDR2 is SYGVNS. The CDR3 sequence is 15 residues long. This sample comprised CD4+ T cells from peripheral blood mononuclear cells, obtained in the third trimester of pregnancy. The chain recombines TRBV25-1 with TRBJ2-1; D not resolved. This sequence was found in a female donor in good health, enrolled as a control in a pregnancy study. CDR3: CASSDSRVSYNEQFF. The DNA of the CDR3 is TGTGCCAGCAGTGATTCGCGAGTATCCTACAATGAGCAGTTCTTC.